The 32 T cell receptor beta chains in this list originate from one sample, sequenced in a study of blood T cell repertoires in COVID-19. The assay was immunoSEQ multiplex PCR, and TCRdb's table has in-frame clones only and misses some. The repertoire consists of under 250,000 clones, with around 88% occurring once and the leading ten covering 10% to 15%. Sequenced: peripheral blood. Source of these receptors: an elderly man with acute or convalescent COVID-19.

V and J are TRBV6-5 and TRBJ2-6, with 7 bases that match TRBD1. J lost 2 bases, V lost 6 bases, and 4 bases had no gene match. This CDR3 comprises 15 residues. The germline CDR1 and CDR2 sequences are MNHEY and SVGAGI. CDR3 in amino acids: CASSLDRAGANVLTF. As DNA, the CDR3 is TGTGCCAGCAGCCTAGACAGGGCTGGGGCCAACGTCCTGACTTTC.

The V gene is TRBV27, the J gene TRBJ1-2; D perhaps matches TRBD1 (5 bases). V lost 2 bases to trimming and J lost 8 bases, with 9 bases between them. Germline-derived CDR1 and CDR2 are MNHEY and SMNVEV (reference sequence). CDR3 length: 12 amino acids. As DNA, the CDR3 is TGTGCCAGCAGTTTACAGGGTAGGGGCTACACCTTC. Translated, it gives CASSLQGRGYTF.

This rearrangement joins TRBV7-2 to TRBJ1-4; D may be TRBD1 (5 bases). The CDR3 covers 16 residues. The germline V gene has CDR1 SGHTA and CDR2 FQGNSA. V lost 1 base and J 5 bases, leaving 14 bases between the germline ends. The DNA of the CDR3 is TGTGCCAGCAGCTTAGTTGTAAGGGGAGGGAATGAAAAACTGTTTTTT. Encoded protein: CASSLVVRGGNEKLFF. The entire variable domain, with the rest obtained from reference TRBV7-2 and TRBJ1-4, is as follows: GAGVSQSPSNKVTEKGKDVELRCDPISGHTALYWYRQSLGQGLEFLIYFQGNSAPDKSGLPSDRFSAERTGGSVSTLTIQRTQQEDSAVYLCASSLVVRGGNEKLFFGSGTQLSVL.

The CDR3: CASSQPSLGGLAGGKQYF. The CDR3, as DNA: TGTGCCAGCAGCCAACCTAGTCTTGGGGGACTAGCGGGAGGCAAGCAGTACTTC. J is TRBJ2-7 and V is TRBV3-1 (or the pseudogene TRBV3-2); the match to TRBD2 covers 15 bases. CDR1 and CDR2 from the germline V gene are LGHDT and YNNKEL (reference sequence). With 2 bases clipped from V and 8 bases from J, the junction kept 13 bases outside the gene matches. The CDR3 has 18 residues.

This rearrangement joins TRBV6-5 to TRBJ1-1; 8 bases align to TRBD1. From germline, CDR1 is MNHEY and CDR2 SVGAGI. The CDR3 covers 14 residues. J was trimmed by 4 bases and V by 7 bases; bases with no gene match: 8. In nucleotides, the CDR3 is TGTGCCAGCACCGCAGGGGGCAGGACCACTGAAGCTTTCTTT. As protein: CASTAGGRTTEAFF.

The chain uses TRBV12-5 and TRBJ2-1; possibly TRBD2 for D (5 bases). CDR1 and CDR2 (germline): LGHNT, FRNRAP. The CDR3 extends over 14 amino acids. The ends were cut back, 7 bases at V and 4 bases at J, with 14 bases in the middle. The CDR3 bases are TGTGCTAGTGCCGTGGATGCGGGTTACAATGAGCAGTTCTTC. It specifies CASAVDAGYNEQFF.

The chain uses TRBV5-6 and TRBJ2-5, with D perhaps TRBD2 (6 bases). In germline, CDR1 is SGHDT, CDR2 YYEEEE. This CDR3 is built from 14 residues. Trimming cost V 3 bases and J 4 bases, with 13 bases left between them. The CDR3, as DNA: TGTGCCAGCAGCTCCCGGGACTCCAGAGAGACCCAGTACTTC. Protein sequence: CASSSRDSRETQYF.

The V call is TRBV5-1, the J call TRBJ2-5, with 8 nucleotides matching TRBD2. Looked up from germline, CDR1 is SGHRS and CDR2 is YFSETQ. J lost 7 bases, V lost 4 bases, and 12 bases had no gene match. This CDR3 comprises 15 residues. The CDR3 nucleotides are TGCGCCAGCAGCCCCTTTCCGGGACTAGACGGGACCCAGTACTTC. The encoded protein is CASSPFPGLDGTQYF.

The chain links TRBV12-3 or TRBV12-4 to TRBJ1-2; no clear D gene. CDR3 size: 11 residues. Deletions cut 5 bases from V and 4 bases from J, with 5 bases between. The CDR3 DNA is TGTGCCAGCAGTAAGAGCTATGGCTACACCTTC. The encoded protein is CASSKSYGYTF.

The chain recombines TRBV29-1 with TRBJ2-5; 16 nucleotides agree with TRBD2. This CDR3 has 13 residues. The germline V gene encodes CDR1 SQVTM and CDR2 ANQGSEA. With V trimmed by 6 bases and J by 10 bases, 5 bases remained unmatched. For the CDR3, the DNA is TGCAGCGTCCTGGGACTAGCGGGGGGGGACCAGTACTTC. Amino acids: CSVLGLAGGDQYF.

This clone was detected once. At one end, the junction sequence differs from germline, possibly due to a read error. The V and J genes are TRBV7-7 and TRBJ2-3; possible D gene TRBD2, 6 bases. Germline lookup yields CDR1 SSHAT and CDR2 FNYEAQ (reference sequence). The CDR3 spans 15 residues. The CDR3 sequence: CASSLGSSGTDTQYF. CDR3 in DNA: TGTGCTAGCAGCTTAGGTTCTAGCGGCACAGATACGCAGTATTTT.

The rearrangement links TRBV4-3 to TRBJ2-5; tentative D call: TRBD2 (7 bases). This CDR3 spans 19 amino acids. Looked up from germline, CDR1 is LGHNA and CDR2 is YSLEER. V was cut by 0 bases and J by 0 bases, with 20 bases left in between. In nucleotides, the CDR3 is TGCGCCAGCAGCCAAGAGTGGGGAGGGGGGGGTACCTACCAAGAGACCCAGTACTTC. It yields the protein CASSQEWGGGGTYQETQYF.

The J gene is TRBJ1-3, the V gene TRBV6-5, with 7 bases identical to TRBD1. V lost 4 bases, J lost 4 bases, and 10 bases stayed unmatched. This CDR3 region has 16 residues. Germline assignment: CDR1 MNHEY and CDR2 SVGAGI. Written as DNA, the CDR3 is TGTGCCAGCAGTTTCAACCGGGACAGTGGAGGAAACACCATATATTTT. Translated: CASSFNRDSGGNTIYF.

The rearrangement links TRBV3-1 (or the pseudogene TRBV3-2) to TRBJ2-6, with 7 positions matching TRBD2. The trim removed 0 bases at V and 2 bases at J, leaving 10 bases unmatched. The CDR3 spans 19 residues. Germline CDR1 LGHDT, CDR2 YNNKEL (reference sequence). In DNA, the CDR3 is TGTGCCAGCAGCCAAGAGACGTTTGCGGGGGAACCTGGGGCCAACGTCCTGACTTTC. As protein: CASSQETFAGEPGANVLTF.

This clone was seen just once. J is TRBJ2-3 and V is TRBV11-3, with D perhaps matching TRBD2 (6 bases). This CDR3 has 15 residues. V was trimmed by 1 base and J by 7 bases, leaving 15 bases between them. Germline lookup yields CDR1 SGHNT and CDR2 YENEEA. The CDR3 sequence is CASSLGGGGEYTQYF. The CDR3, as DNA: TGTGCCAGCAGCTTAGGGGGTGGAGGGGAATATACGCAGTATTTT.

The gene calls are TRBV6-5 and TRBJ2-2; possible D gene TRBD2, 6 bases. This CDR3 region has 16 residues. Germline-derived CDR1 and CDR2 are MNHEY and SVGAGI. Trimming removed 2 bases from V and 4 bases from J, with 14 bases in between. The CDR3 DNA follows: TGTGCCAGCAGTTACGGTCGGAGGGCGCGCACCGGGGAGCTGTTTTTT. Amino acids: CASSYGRRARTGELFF.

The rearrangement uses TRBV28 and TRBJ2-2; D is unresolved. The V gene lost 10 bases and the J gene lost 0 bases, with 9 bases spanning the gap. Germline V gene sequence: CDR1 MDHEN, CDR2 SYDVKM. The CDR3 totals 13 residues. CDR3 residues: CATRRTNTGELFF. The CDR3 DNA reads TGTGCCACCCGCAGGACGAACACCGGGGAGCTGTTTTTT.

This clone is a singleton in its sample. V and J are TRBV15 and TRBJ1-4; D is uncertain. The CDR3 runs to 13 residues. V gave up 6 bases and J gave up 3 bases, with 8 bases separating them. Germline assignment: CDR1 LNHNV and CDR2 YYDKDF (reference sequence). The DNA of the CDR3 is TGTGCCACCAGTTGGAGGGCTAATGAAAAACTGTTTTTT. Translated: CATSWRANEKLFF.

This clone was detected a few times. The V gene is TRBV6-5, the J gene TRBJ1-2; TRBD1 is a possible D gene (6 bases). The V end lost 6 bases, the J end lost 8 bases, and 19 bases lay between the germline ends. This CDR3 is built from 14 residues. Germline values: CDR1 MNHEY, CDR2 SVGAGI. CDR3 amino acids: CASRYGDTFRGYTF. CDR3 nucleotide sequence: TGTGCCAGCAGATACGGGGACACCTTCAGGGGCTACACCTTC.

The chain recombines TRBV12-3 or TRBV12-4 with TRBJ2-7; 7 nucleotides line up with TRBD1. This CDR3 contains 13 residues. J lost 6 bases, V lost 6 bases, and 8 bases had no gene match. The CDR3 DNA sequence: TGTGCCAGCAGCCCCGGGACAGCAAGCGAGCAGTACTTC. Translated, it gives CASSPGTASEQYF.

This clone was seen just once. The chain employs TRBV3-1 (or the pseudogene TRBV3-2) and TRBJ2-3; TRBD1 might be the D (5 bases). Trimming left V 0 bases short and J 3 bases short, with 13 bases between. From germline, CDR1 is LGHDT and CDR2 YNNKEL (reference sequence). CDR3 length: 16 amino acids. The CDR3 coding sequence is TGTGCCAGCAGCCAAGATAGGGGCTTAGGGACAGATACGCAGTATTTT. Its translation is CASSQDRGLGTDTQYF.

This rearrangement joins TRBV14 to TRBJ2-4; D remains ambiguous. The CDR3 extends over 14 amino acids. The V end lost 4 bases, the J end lost 7 bases, and 14 bases lay between the germline ends. CDR1 is SGHDN, CDR2 FVKESK, per germline. The CDR3 is CASSLLGSANIQYF. The CDR3, as DNA: TGTGCCAGCAGCCTCCTGGGCTCGGCGAACATTCAGTACTTC.

This clone was seen a handful of times. The chain links TRBV5-1 to TRBJ2-3; perhaps TRBD1 as D (5 bases). Trimming took off 4 bases at V and 2 bases at J, with 14 bases between the two ends. Germline assignment: CDR1 SGHRS and CDR2 YFSETQ. This CDR3 is built from 15 residues. Written as DNA, the CDR3 is TGCGCCAGCAGCCCTGACAGCCCCGACACAGATACGCAGTATTTT. Translated: CASSPDSPDTDTQYF.

The chain carries TRBV9 and TRBJ2-2; D gene ambiguous. Trimming left V 0 bases short and J 1 base short, with 4 bases between. The CDR3 extends over 14 amino acids. Per the germline V gene, CDR1 is SGDLS and CDR2 is YYNGEE. The DNA for the CDR3 is TGTGCCAGCAGCGTAGCGGGGAACACCGGGGAGCTGTTTTTT. Translation: CASSVAGNTGELFF. Full variable domain (outside the CDR3, taken from reference TRBV9 and TRBJ2-2): DSGVTQTPKHLITATGQRVTLRCSPRSGDLSVYWYQQSLDQGLQFLIQYYNGEERAKGNILERFSAQQFPDLHSELNLSSLELGDSALYFCASSVAGNTGELFFGEGSRLTVL.

The sample holds one count of this clone. The chain couples TRBV15 to TRBJ2-5; 11 nucleotides align to TRBD2. CDR1 and CDR2 from the germline V gene are LNHNV and YYDKDF (reference sequence). With 0 bases clipped from V and 1 base from J, the junction kept 1 base outside the gene matches. This CDR3 contains 16 residues. The chain's CDR3 is CATSRDGTSGQETQYF. In DNA form, the CDR3 reads TGTGCCACCAGCAGAGATGGGACTAGCGGCCAAGAGACCCAGTACTTC.

The chain employs TRBV5-1 and TRBJ2-7; 7 bases map to TRBD1. The J segment lost 2 bases and the V segment lost 4 bases, leaving 6 bases of the junction unmatched. Germline values: CDR1 SGHRS, CDR2 YFSETQ. This CDR3 has 14 amino acids. Here the CDR3 reads CASSPGTEPYEQYF. CDR3 coding DNA: TGCGCCAGCAGCCCGGGGACAGAACCCTACGAGCAGTACTTC.

V and J are TRBV5-1 and TRBJ2-1; 8 positions match TRBD2. Germline trimming cut 1 base from V and 3 bases from J; bases unmatched to any gene: 6. CDR1 SGHRS and CDR2 YFSETQ come from the germline V gene. The CDR3 extends over 16 amino acids. Here the CDR3 reads CASSLSGSGNYNEQFF. CDR3 nucleotides: TGCGCCAGCAGCTTGAGTGGTAGCGGGAACTACAATGAGCAGTTCTTC.

Only one count was recorded for this clone. The chain couples TRBV5-6 to TRBJ1-5; 7 nucleotides agree with TRBD1. V lost 4 bases and J lost 8; bases outside the gene matches: 9. Per the germline V gene, CDR1 is SGHDT and CDR2 is YYEEEE. This CDR3 contains 14 residues. The CDR3 DNA follows: TGTGCCAGCAGCCCTTCAGGGGGTTTAGAGCCCCAGCATTTT. This gives the protein CASSPSGGLEPQHF.

This clone is a singleton in its sample. The chain couples TRBV6-6 to TRBJ1-3; no clear D. Per germline, CDR1 MNHNY and CDR2 SVGAGI (reference sequence). Trimming took 5 bases from V and 0 from J, leaving 8 bases between them. The CDR3 length is 14 residues. This CDR3 is CASSQEVSGNTIYF. The CDR3 bases are TGTGCCAGCAGTCAGGAGGTCTCTGGAAACACCATATATTTT.

CDR3 DNA sequence: TGTGCCAGCAGTCCCTATCAGGGGGCCGGTGGCTACACCTTC. Amino acids: CASSPYQGAGGYTF. This chain links TRBV6-2 or TRBV6-3 with TRBJ1-2; TRBD1 matches 8 bases. The CDR3 covers 14 residues. The ends lost 5 bases at V and 7 bases at J; junction bases unmatched: 9. Germline V CDR1 and CDR2: MNHEY, SVGEGT.

The V and J genes are TRBV6-5 and TRBJ1-2; D gene ambiguous. Trimming removed 10 bases from V and 3 bases from J, with 9 bases in between. CDR1 is MNHEY, CDR2 SVGAGI, per germline. This CDR3 is built from 11 residues. CDR3 DNA: TGTGCCAACTCAGACTACTATGGCTACACCTTC. It specifies CANSDYYGYTF.

Concerning this clone itself: This sample also contains other DNA sequences that code for the same CDR3. The J gene is TRBJ1-5, the V gene TRBV12-3 or TRBV12-4; D call uncertain. The CDR3 length is 13 residues. Trimming stripped 1 base from V and 4 bases from J, with 5 bases between. Here the CDR3 reads CASSLGRNQPQHF. For the CDR3, the DNA is TGTGCCAGCAGTTTAGGGCGGAATCAGCCCCAGCATTTT.